These 18 T cell receptor beta chains came from one sample sequenced in a study of CD8+ T cells in alopecia areata. Sequencing templates came from extracted RNA that was reverse transcribed into cDNA. TCRdb keeps only in-frame clones here, not all; method: immunoSEQ multiplex PCR. This sample has 200,000 to 250,000 clones; more than 45% occur once, and the top ten carry 0.45%. The source material was CD4+ T cells sorted from blood, sampled at week 0. The receptors shown here come from a human donor with alopecia areata.

This clone was observed a single time. The chain links TRBV2 to TRBJ1-2; no clear D gene. The germline gives CDR1 SNHLY, CDR2 FYNNEI. CDR3 length: 13 amino acids. V lost 1 base, J lost 4 bases, and 7 bases lay in between. Here the CDR3 DNA reads TGTGCCAGCAGTGAAGGGCAGGTCTATGGCTACACCTTC. Amino acid sequence: CASSEGQVYGYTF.

CDR3: CASKLGFSYEQYF. The DNA for the CDR3 is TGTGCCAGCAAGCTAGGGTTCTCCTACGAGCAGTACTTC. The chain has TRBV6-1 and TRBJ2-7; no clear D gene. V was pared by 7 bases and J by 0 bases, with 10 bases between. This CDR3 contains 13 residues. The germline V gene encodes CDR1 MNHNS and CDR2 SASEGT.

This rearrangement joins TRBV30 to TRBJ2-1; 11 bases are shared with TRBD2. Per the germline V gene, CDR1 is GTSNPN and CDR2 is SVGIG (reference sequence). The CDR3 sequence is 16 residues long. With 2 bases clipped from V and 8 bases from J, the junction kept 11 bases outside the gene matches. DNA for the CDR3: TGTGCCTGGAGTAGTACTAGCGGGGGCTACCCCGATGAGCAGTTCTTC. Its protein is CAWSSTSGGYPDEQFF. The full variable domain, its missing parts supplied by reference TRBV30 and TRBJ2-1, is SQTIHQWPATLVQPVGSPLSLECTVEGTSNPNLYWYRQAAGRGLQLLFYSVGIGQISSEVPQNLSASRPQDRQFILSSKKLLLSDSGFYLCAWSSTSGGYPDEQFFGPGTRLTVL.

CDR3 in DNA: TGTGCCAGCAGCTCCTCGGGATTTCACACATCTCAGTATTTT. Translated: CASSSSGFHTSQYF. The V and J genes are TRBV7-2 and TRBJ2-3, with D possibly TRBD2 on 5 matching bases. This CDR3 has 14 residues. Germline CDR1 is SGHTA and CDR2 is FQGNSA. V lost 4 bases and J lost 12, with 20 bases in between.

The chain uses TRBV30 and TRBJ1-2; D remains unclear. This CDR3 is 14 amino acids long. In germline, CDR1 is GTSNPN, CDR2 SVGIG (reference sequence). Trimming removed 0 bases from V and 4 bases from J, with 12 bases in between. The CDR3 loop is CAWSVPGIGYGYTF. The CDR3, as DNA: TGTGCCTGGAGTGTACCCGGGATTGGCTATGGCTACACCTTC.

This sequence joins TRBV30 and TRBJ1-5, with a possible D match to TRBD1 (5 bases). Trimming cost V 4 bases and J 7 bases, with 14 bases left between them. The CDR3 sequence is 13 residues long. Germline-derived CDR1 and CDR2 are GTSNPN and SVGIG (reference sequence). This CDR3 is CAWTSQGRQPQHF. CDR3 DNA sequence: TGTGCCTGGACGTCCCAGGGTCGACAGCCCCAGCATTTT.

CDR3 protein: CASTVGGHYEQYF. CDR3 bases: TGTGCCAGCACCGTTGGGGGCCACTACGAGCAGTACTTC. The rearrangement joins TRBV27 to TRBJ2-5; D might be TRBD1 (6 bases). The J call is in doubt because the DNA end fits TRBJ2-7 better. The CDR3 spans 13 residues. Looked up from germline, CDR1 is MNHEY and CDR2 is SMNVEV (reference sequence).

This chain connects TRBV9 to TRBJ2-1, with D perhaps matching TRBD2 (6 bases). Germline CDR1 is SGDLS and CDR2 is YYNGEE. The CDR3 is 16 residues long. V was clipped by 1 base and J by 3 bases, with 14 bases between them. The CDR3 region is CASSVYYGSSYNEQFF. CDR3 nucleotides: TGTGCCAGCAGCGTATATTACGGGAGCAGCTACAATGAGCAGTTCTTC.

The chain links TRBV10-2 to TRBJ2-7; TRBD1 agrees at 8 bases. The CDR3 covers 14 residues. The V gene end was trimmed by 8 bases and the J gene end by 0 bases; junction bases not matched to a gene: 6. Germline V gene sequence: CDR1 WSHSY, CDR2 SAAADI. This chain's CDR3 is CASRGTGVSYEQYF. DNA of the CDR3: TGCGCCAGCCGAGGGACAGGTGTCTCCTACGAGCAGTACTTC.

The V gene is TRBV18, the J gene TRBJ2-6; the D gene is possibly TRBD1 (6 bases). V lost 3 bases and J 0 bases, leaving 6 bases between the germline ends. The germline gives CDR1 KGHSH, CDR2 LQKENI. This CDR3 has 15 amino acids. The CDR3 coding sequence is TGTGCCAGCTCACCCAGGGGCTCTGGGGCCAACGTCCTGACTTTC. It yields the protein CASSPRGSGANVLTF.

This clone was observed many times. The chain uses TRBV7-2 and TRBJ1-5; D gene uncertain. The CDR3 has 12 residues. CDR1 and CDR2 from the germline V gene are SGHTA and FQGNSA. V lost 2 bases and J lost 7, with 6 bases in between. The CDR3 sequence: CASSLYTQPQHF. Written as DNA, the CDR3 is TGTGCCAGCAGCTTATATACCCAGCCCCAGCATTTT.

V is TRBV30 and J is TRBJ2-1; D unresolved. Trimming cost V 3 bases and J 6 bases, with 6 bases left between them. CDR1 and CDR2 from the germline V gene are GTSNPN and SVGIG (reference sequence). The CDR3 loop spans 11 amino acids. The CDR3 region has the DNA TGTGCCTGGAGGGATATCAATGAGCAGTTCTTC. Translating it yields CAWRDINEQFF.

The gene calls are TRBV30 and TRBJ2-2; 7 nucleotides align to TRBD1. Germline CDR1 and CDR2: GTSNPN and SVGIG (reference sequence). With V trimmed by 2 bases and J by 0 bases, 3 bases remained unmatched. This CDR3 is 15 amino acids long. The CDR3 sequence is CAWSQGGANTGELFF. CDR3 DNA: TGTGCCTGGAGTCAAGGGGGCGCGAACACCGGGGAGCTGTTTTTT.

The rearrangement joins TRBV5-1 to TRBJ2-3, with TRBD1 matching over 8 bases. The junction had 5 bases not matched to a gene; V was cut back by 5 bases and J by 3 bases. CDR1 and CDR2 (germline): SGHRS, YFSETQ. The CDR3 contains 14 residues. The CDR3 region is CASSRDRGTDTQYF. Written as DNA, the CDR3 is TGCGCCAGCAGTCGAGACAGGGGAACAGATACGCAGTATTTT.

This clone turned up a few times. V gene TRBV7-9 combines with J gene TRBJ2-5; the D gene could be TRBD1 or TRBD2 (5 bases each). The CDR3 runs to 14 residues. Germline lookup yields CDR1 SEHNR and CDR2 FQNEAQ (reference sequence). The ends were cut back, 0 bases at V and 2 bases at J, with 7 bases in the middle. The CDR3 protein is CASSLAGTQETQYF. CDR3 DNA: TGTGCCAGCAGCTTAGCGGGGACGCAAGAGACCCAGTACTTC.

The chain is built from TRBV14 and TRBJ2-1; 8 positions agree with TRBD1. Germline values: CDR1 SGHDN, CDR2 FVKESK. The CDR3 has 14 residues. After removal of 4 bases from V and 6 bases from J, the junction contained 5 bases not matched to a gene. The CDR3 sequence is CASSLRTGINEQFF. Here the CDR3 DNA reads TGTGCCAGCAGCCTCAGGACAGGGATCAATGAGCAGTTCTTC.

The chain carries TRBV4-1 and TRBJ2-5; D unresolved. Germline V CDR1 and CDR2: MGHRA, YSYEKL. V lost 1 base and J lost 1, with 7 bases in between. This CDR3 spans 14 amino acids. The CDR3 loop reads CASSQVPSQETQYF. CDR3 sequence (DNA): TGCGCCAGCAGCCAAGTCCCGAGCCAAGAGACCCAGTACTTC.

The rearrangement joins TRBV5-1 to TRBJ1-1; the D is unclear. Germline V gene lookup returns CDR1 SGHRS and CDR2 YFSETQ. This CDR3 has 12 amino acids. Trimming left V 5 bases short and J 2 bases short, with 7 bases between. The CDR3 DNA reads TGCGCCAGCAGACGGATTAACACTGAAGCTTTCTTT. Amino acids: CASRRINTEAFF.